The entry below describes one TCR beta chain. These data originate in a study of shared clonotypes between healthy human individuals. After removal of 11 bases from V and 3 bases from J, the junction contained 4 bases not matched to a gene. The CDR3 loop spans 13 amino acids. Per the germline V gene, CDR1 is ENHRY and CDR2 is SYGVKD. Some clones are missing from TCRdb's copy, which holds only in-frame ones; the method was immunoSEQ multiplex PCR. The sample has over a million clones, approximately 98.5% seen once. The genes are TRBV10-3 and TRBJ2-7; 13 nucleotides line up with TRBD2. The sequence was obtained from a young man in good health. Sequenced: naive CD4+ T cells sorted from blood. Subset denoted: CD45RA+ positively selected. CDR3 in DNA: TGTGCCGTAGGGACTAGCGGGATCTACGAGCAGTACTTC. This sequence encodes CAVGTSGIYEQYF.